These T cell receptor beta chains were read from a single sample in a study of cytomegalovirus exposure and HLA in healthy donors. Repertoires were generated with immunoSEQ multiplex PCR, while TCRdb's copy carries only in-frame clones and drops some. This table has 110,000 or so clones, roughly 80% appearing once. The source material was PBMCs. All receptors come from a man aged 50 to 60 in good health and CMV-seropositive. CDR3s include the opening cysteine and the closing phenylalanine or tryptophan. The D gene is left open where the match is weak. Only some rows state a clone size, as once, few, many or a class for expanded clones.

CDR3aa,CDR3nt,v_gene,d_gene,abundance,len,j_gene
CASSLTRTSNEQFF,TGTGCCAGCAGCTTAACCCGGACTAGCAATGAGCAGTTCTTC,TRBV7-9,TRBD2,few,14,TRBJ2-1
CASSSGTSGGAHEQFF,TGTGCCAGCAGCTCTGGTACTAGCGGGGGGGCCCATGAGCAGTTCTTC,TRBV11-3,TRBD2,few,16,TRBJ2-1
CASSLELAGTTQYF,TGCGCCAGCAGCTTGGAACTAGCGGGAACCACGCAGTATTTT,TRBV5-1,TRBD2,NA,14,TRBJ2-3
CASSPTGGSNQPQHF,TGTGCCAGCAGCCCCACCGGGGGATCCAATCAGCCCCAGCATTTT,TRBV28,NA,NA,15,TRBJ1-5
CASSLGTVTRRSF,TGTGCCAGCAGCTTGGGGACAGTGACACGGAGGTCCTTC,TRBV5-6,NA,NA,13,TRBJ1-2
CASSLAAKTGYVSYNEQFF,TGTGCCAGCAGCTTAGCGGCAAAAACAGGATACGTTTCCTACAATGAGCAGTTCTTC,TRBV7-2,NA,NA,19,TRBJ2-1
CASSPAGYEQYF,TGTGCCAGTAGTCCCGCGGGCTACGAGCAGTACTTC,TRBV19,NA,NA,12,TRBJ2-7
CASSPKTPGQNYGYTF,TGTGCCAGTAGTCCTAAGACCCCGGGACAGAACTATGGCTACACCTTC,TRBV19,TRBD1,NA,16,TRBJ1-2
CANAPHTPPGTQYF,TGTGCCAACGCGCCTCATACGCCTCCGGGGACCCAGTACTTC,TRBV6-5,NA,few,14,TRBJ2-5
CASSGLAGADTQYF,TGTGCCAGCAGTGGACTAGCGGGAGCAGATACGCAGTATTTT,TRBV6-1,TRBD2,NA,14,TRBJ2-3
CASSSNRGLNYGYTF,TGTGCCAGCAGCTCGAACAGGGGCCTGAACTATGGCTACACCTTC,TRBV5-6,TRBD1,NA,15,TRBJ1-2
CASSSSGWNTEAFF,TGTGCCAGCAGCTCGTCGGGGTGGAACACTGAAGCTTTCTTT,TRBV11-2,NA,NA,14,TRBJ1-1
CASSPYGTANTEAFF,TGTGCCAGCAGCCCCTATGGGACAGCGAACACTGAAGCTTTCTTT,TRBV14,TRBD1,NA,15,TRBJ1-1
CSVEAGGTGRAREQFF,TGCAGCGTTGAAGCGGGGGGGACAGGGAGGGCGAGGGAGCAGTTCTTC,TRBV29-1,NA,NA,16,TRBJ2-1
CASSFRTGEGYGYTF,TGCGCCAGCAGCTTCCGGACAGGGGAGGGCTATGGCTACACCTTC,TRBV5-1,TRBD1,NA,15,TRBJ1-2
CASSLPHLRGGYGYTF,TGTGCCAGTAGCCTCCCCCACCTCAGGGGAGGGTATGGCTACACCTTC,TRBV19,NA,NA,16,TRBJ1-2
CASSPDRQRTGELFF,TGTGCCAGCAGCCCTGACAGGCAGCGCACCGGGGAGCTGTTTTTT,TRBV11-3,NA,NA,15,TRBJ2-2
CASSPGQGPNTGELFF,TGCGCCAGCAGCCCGGGACAGGGTCCGAACACCGGGGAGCTGTTTTTT,TRBV4-1,TRBD1,NA,16,TRBJ2-2
CAWGQVNQPQHF,TGTGCCTGGGGACAGGTTAATCAGCCCCAGCATTTT,TRBV30,TRBD1,NA,12,TRBJ1-5
CASRYTSGGAHEQFF,TGTGCCAGCAGATACACTAGCGGGGGGGCACATGAGCAGTTCTTC,TRBV2,TRBD2,NA,15,TRBJ2-1